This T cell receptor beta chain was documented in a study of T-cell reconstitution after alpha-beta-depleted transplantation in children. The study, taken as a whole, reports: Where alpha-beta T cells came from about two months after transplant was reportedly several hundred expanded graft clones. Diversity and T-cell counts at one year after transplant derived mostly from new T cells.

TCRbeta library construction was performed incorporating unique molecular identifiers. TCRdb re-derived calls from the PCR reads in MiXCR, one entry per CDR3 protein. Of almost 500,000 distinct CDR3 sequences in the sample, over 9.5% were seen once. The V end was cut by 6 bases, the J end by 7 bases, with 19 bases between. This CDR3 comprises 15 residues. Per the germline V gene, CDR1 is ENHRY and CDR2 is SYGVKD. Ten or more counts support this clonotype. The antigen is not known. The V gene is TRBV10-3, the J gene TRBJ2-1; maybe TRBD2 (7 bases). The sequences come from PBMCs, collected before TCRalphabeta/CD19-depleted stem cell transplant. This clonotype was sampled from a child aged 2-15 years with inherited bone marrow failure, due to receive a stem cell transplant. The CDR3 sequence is CAIRKRGGRSNEQFF. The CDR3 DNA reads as TGTGCCATCAGGAAGAGGGGGGGGCGAAGTAATGAGCAGTTCTTC.